This TCR beta chain is drawn from a study of patients and donors after allogeneic stem cell transplantation. This clonotype occurred many times. CDR1 SGHAT and CDR2 FQNNGV come from the germline V gene. V gave up 2 bases and J gave up 0 bases, with 6 bases separating them. The CDR3 totals 14 residues. TCRdb re-derived calls from the RT-PCR reads in MiXCR, one entry per CDR3 protein. The data contain a few hundred thousand distinct CDR3 sequences, roughly 14% of them singletons. The clonotype originates from a human donor who was either an allogeneic HSCT recipient or a stem cell or donor lymphocyte infusion donor (not recorded which). It is not recorded whose cells these are; they may come from a transplant donor. The sample comprised blood, either unsorted or a sorted T cell fraction (not recorded which). The genes are TRBV11-2 and TRBJ2-3; D is unresolved. The CDR3 region is CASSLQRSTDTQYF. DNA for the CDR3: TGTGCCAGCAGCTTACAGCGTAGCACAGATACGCAGTATTTT. Full variable domain (remainder filled in from reference TRBV11-2 and TRBJ2-3): EAGVAQSPRYKIIEKRQSVAFWCNPISGHATLYWYQQILGQGPKLLIQFQNNGVVDDSQLPKDRFSAERLKGVDSTLKIQPAKLEDSAVYLCASSLQRSTDTQYFGPGTRLTVL.